The T cell receptor beta chain described here comes from a study of T cells in Graves' hyperthyroidism and ophthalmopathy (dated by TCRdb to the late 2010s). About the full investigation: Peripheral blood samples were taken at initial diagnosis, before any treatment was given. To identify TCR V-J signatures that set the groups apart, the researchers used a discovery cohort of more than 95 patients, made up of 43 with Graves' ophthalmopathy and 57 with stable Graves' hyperthyroidism. An independent validation cohort of under 20 hyperthyroidism patients and about 15 patients who later progressed to ophthalmopathy tested prospective prediction of ophthalmopathy. The approximately 98 discovery patients were randomly divided into training and test sets at a 7:3 ratio. In roughly six Graves' hyperthyroidism patients, the study also compared T-cell repertoires from thyroid tissue with T-cell repertoires from blood. Once sampling was done, hyperthyroidism patients were given methimazole at a starting dose of 30 mg daily, whereas ophthalmopathy patients were given high-dose intravenous methylprednisolone. The paper reports TCR Vbeta CDR3 sequencing of about 140 peripheral blood samples: 43 ophthalmopathy, around 80 hyperthyroidism and around 17 progressor patients.

General study outcomes and caveats: No statistical method was used to set the sample size in advance, and investigators knew the group allocation. In cross-validation, a model built on a 13 V-J signature told ophthalmopathy apart from stable hyperthyroidism with less than 90% sensitivity and about 81% specificity, and in testing the same model reached 80%/75%. In validation, progression to ophthalmopathy was predicted by the model with 70.59% sensitivity and roughly 72% specificity, a median of roughly 6 months before onset. Most expanded thyroid clonotypes (frequency above 0.001) were also detected in blood, suggesting blood repertoires may reflect thyroid immune responses.

Ophthalmopathy patients had moderately to severely active disease, Clinical Activity Score of at least 3, NOSPECS grade of at least 4, and duration under 3 months. Any patient with an uncontrolled infection, another autoimmune disease, pregnancy or lactation was excluded. Diagnoses were based on clinical symptoms, serum thyroxine and TRAb, thyroid ultrasound and orbital computed tomography. Ficoll-Paque density gradient centrifugation was used to isolate PBMCs from about 9.4 ml of fresh peripheral blood. Trizol reagent was used to extract total RNA, and RNA quality was then checked on an Agilent 2100 Bioanalyzer. TCR beta CDR3 regions were amplified from RNA transcripts. For the first round of RT-PCR on the TCR CDR3, the HTBI primer set was used together with the Qiagen OneStep RT-PCR kit. A second multiplex PCR round built the libraries, followed by size selection and purification. Sequencing of the libraries was done on an Illumina HiSeq2000 using paired-end 100 bp reads. The original methods were these. SOAPnuke was used to process the raw data, throwing out any read that contained adapters or uncalled bases, had a mean Phred below 15, or lacked an exact constant-primer or identifier match. COPE v1.2.5 was used to merge high-quality paired reads, and clonotypes were defined as unique nucleotide sequences. MiTCR v1.1 was used to align the clonotypes against IMGT TRBV, TRBD and TRBJ reference segments. The analysis was restricted to V-J combinations with a frequency above 0.0001, which together covered 99.2% of the repertoires. The TCS score was defined as F50 (clonal expansion) divided by E x V (chaos), with BLOSUM62-based TCRdist calculated between CDR3 peptides within each V-J. Welch's t-statistics and random forest reduced some 510 V-J features to some 14, which were used in a naive Bayes classifier (R e1071). TCRdb passed the public sequencing reads through fastp at Q25 and MiXCR, retaining productive beta sequences. CDR3 protein duplicates are merged, each entry listing the most common genes and DNA. For this entry, the V and J calls and clone size follow TCRdb and not the study's own pipeline. The sample profile shows almost 500,000 distinct CDR3 sequences; approximately 23% of them were found once. The ten largest clonotypes hold under 55% of the sample.

The CDR3 covers 13 residues, taking in both the cysteine and the phenylalanine. Here the CDR3 DNA is all that survives: 39 bases in frame from base 1. CDR1 and CDR2 are drawn from the germline V gene: ENHRY, SYGVKD. A word on this clonotype: Its cognate antigen has yet to be identified. Relative to the germline gene, one junction end is altered; a read error may explain this.

This TCR was sampled from a woman aged 70-85 years with Graves' ophthalmopathy. This sequence uses TRBV10-3 and TRBJ2-5; TRBD2 lines up with 7 middle nucleotides. Sequenced input: blood. CDR3 loop: CAMRLALGETRYF. The sequenced DNA: TGTGCCATGAGACTAGCCCTCGGGGAGACCCGGTACTTC.